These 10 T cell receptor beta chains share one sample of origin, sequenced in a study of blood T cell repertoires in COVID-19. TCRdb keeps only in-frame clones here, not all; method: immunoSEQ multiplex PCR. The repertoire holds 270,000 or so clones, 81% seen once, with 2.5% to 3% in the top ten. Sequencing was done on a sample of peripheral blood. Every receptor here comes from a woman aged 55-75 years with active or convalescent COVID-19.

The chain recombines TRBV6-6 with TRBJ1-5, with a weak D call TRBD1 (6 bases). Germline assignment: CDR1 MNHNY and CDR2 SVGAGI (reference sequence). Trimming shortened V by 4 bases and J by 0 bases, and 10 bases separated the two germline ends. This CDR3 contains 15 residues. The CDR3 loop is CASSSYRDSNQPQHF. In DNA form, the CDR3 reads TGTGCCAGCAGTTCCTACAGGGATAGCAATCAGCCCCAGCATTTT.

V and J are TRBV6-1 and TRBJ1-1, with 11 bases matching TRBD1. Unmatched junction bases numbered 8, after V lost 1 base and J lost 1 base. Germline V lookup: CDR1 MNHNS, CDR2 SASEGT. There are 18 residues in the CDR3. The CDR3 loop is CASSEDTDRGRSNTEAFF. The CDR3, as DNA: TGTGCCAGCAGTGAAGATACGGACAGGGGGCGATCGAACACTGAAGCTTTCTTT.

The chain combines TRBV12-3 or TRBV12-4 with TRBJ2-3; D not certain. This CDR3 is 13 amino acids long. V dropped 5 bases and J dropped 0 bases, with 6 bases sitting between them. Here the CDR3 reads CASSHTSTDTQYF. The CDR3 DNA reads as TGTGCCAGCAGTCATACTAGCACAGATACGCAGTATTTT.

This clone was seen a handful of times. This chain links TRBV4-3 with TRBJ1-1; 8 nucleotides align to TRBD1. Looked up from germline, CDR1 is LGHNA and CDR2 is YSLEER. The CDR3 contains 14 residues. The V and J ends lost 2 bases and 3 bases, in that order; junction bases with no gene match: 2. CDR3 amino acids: CASSQTTGDTEAFF. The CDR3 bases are TGCGCCAGCAGCCAAACGACAGGGGACACTGAAGCTTTCTTT.

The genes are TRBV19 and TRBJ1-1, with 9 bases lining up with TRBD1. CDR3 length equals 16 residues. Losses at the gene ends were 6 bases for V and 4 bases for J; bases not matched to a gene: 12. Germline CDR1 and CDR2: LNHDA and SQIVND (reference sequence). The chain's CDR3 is CASSSIRGQGITEAFF. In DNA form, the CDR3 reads TGTGCCAGTAGCTCCATTCGGGGACAGGGCATCACTGAAGCTTTCTTT.

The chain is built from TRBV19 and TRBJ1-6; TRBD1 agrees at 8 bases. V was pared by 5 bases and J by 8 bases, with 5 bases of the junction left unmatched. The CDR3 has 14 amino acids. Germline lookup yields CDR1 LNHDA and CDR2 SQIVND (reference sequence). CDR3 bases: TGTGCCAGTAGTTCCGGACAGGGAGATTCACCCCTCCACTTT. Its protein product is CASSSGQGDSPLHF.

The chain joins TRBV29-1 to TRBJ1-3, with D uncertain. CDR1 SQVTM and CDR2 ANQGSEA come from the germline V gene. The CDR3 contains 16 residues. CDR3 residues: CAALRGRRSSGNTIYF. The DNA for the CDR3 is TGCGCGGCACTGCGGGGTAGAAGATCCTCTGGAAACACCATATATTTT. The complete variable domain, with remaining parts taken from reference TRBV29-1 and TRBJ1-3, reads SAVISQKPSRDICQRGTSLTIQCQVDSQVTMMFWYRQQPGQSLTLIATANQGSEATYESGFVIDKFPISRPNLTFSTLTVSNMSPEDSSIYLCAALRGRRSSGNTIYFGEGSWLTVV.

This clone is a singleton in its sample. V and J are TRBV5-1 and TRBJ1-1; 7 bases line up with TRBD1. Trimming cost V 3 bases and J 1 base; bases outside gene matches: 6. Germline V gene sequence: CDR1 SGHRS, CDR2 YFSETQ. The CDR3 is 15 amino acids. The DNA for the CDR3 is TGCGCCAGCAGCTGGTCCCGGGACAGGAACACTGAAGCTTTCTTT. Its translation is CASSWSRDRNTEAFF.

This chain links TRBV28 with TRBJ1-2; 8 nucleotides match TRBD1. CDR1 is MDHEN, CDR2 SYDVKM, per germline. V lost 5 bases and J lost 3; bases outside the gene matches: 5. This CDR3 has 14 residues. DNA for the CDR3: TGTGCCAGCAGTGGACAGGGATATGACTATGGCTACACCTTC. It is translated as CASSGQGYDYGYTF.

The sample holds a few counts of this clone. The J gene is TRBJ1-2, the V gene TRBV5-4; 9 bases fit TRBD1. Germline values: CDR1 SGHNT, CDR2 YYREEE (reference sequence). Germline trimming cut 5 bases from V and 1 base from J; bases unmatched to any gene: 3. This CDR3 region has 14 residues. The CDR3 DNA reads TGTGCCAGCAGACCGGGACAGGGTAACTATGGCTACACCTTC. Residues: CASRPGQGNYGYTF.